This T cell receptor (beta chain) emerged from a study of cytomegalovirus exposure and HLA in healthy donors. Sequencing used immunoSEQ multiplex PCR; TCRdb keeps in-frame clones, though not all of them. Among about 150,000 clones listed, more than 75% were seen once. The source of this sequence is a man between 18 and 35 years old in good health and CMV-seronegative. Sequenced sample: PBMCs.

The CDR3 DNA reads TGTGCCAGCAGCTGGGGACAGGGGGCTACTCAGCCCCAGCATTTT. This sequence encodes CASSWGQGATQPQHF. This rearrangement joins TRBV28 to TRBJ1-5; TRBD1 matches 12 bases. This CDR3 has 15 amino acids. Germline V gene lookup returns CDR1 MDHEN and CDR2 SYDVKM. V trimming: 6 bases; J trimming: 6 bases; junction bases outside the gene matches: 6.